This TCR beta chain was found in a study of beta chain features in type 1 diabetes. Study conclusions and caveats: The naive, central memory and Treg TCRB repertoires showed an apparent similarity that was greater among patients than among healthy donors. Junctions at VDJ sites from type 1 diabetes patients had fewer insertions and more deletions.

One heparinised blood draw, averaging approximately 0.11 L, came from each donor. Markers CD45RO/CCR7/CD25/CD127/CD95/CD27 served to sort CD4+ naive, central memory, regulatory and stem cell-like memory cells. This clone showed up just a few times. Antigen: not known. Expressed TCRB transcripts got sequenced, as all isolated RNA was reverse transcribed. Clones were sequenced by immunoSEQ multiplex PCR, and TCRdb holds only the in-frame ones, with some missing. The sample includes a few hundred thousand clones, roughly 14% seen only once; the top ten take 0.035% to 0.04%. The TCR sequence derives from a young man in good health. The sequenced material came from naive CD4+ T cells from blood.

The CDR3 bases are TGTGCCAGCAGCTTAGATTCTAGGAACAATGAGCAGTTCTTC. Its protein product is CASSLDSRNNEQFF. This sequence joins TRBV11-3 and TRBJ2-1, with D unclear. This CDR3 has 14 amino acids. Trimming took off 0 bases at V and 5 bases at J, with 8 bases between the two ends. CDR1 is SGHNT and CDR2 is YENEEA in the germline V gene.